This T cell receptor (beta chain) is from a study of long-term antiretroviral therapy in people with HIV. The assay, immunoSEQ v3.0, was run at survey level. Using immunoSEQ multiplex PCR, the repertoire was profiled, and TCRdb retains in-frame clones only, with some absent. The sample lists some 36,000 clones, around 84% occurring once. The germline CDR1 and CDR2 sequences are MNHEY and SVGAGI. The CDR3 is made up of 14 amino acids. Trimming cost V 6 bases and J 4 bases, with 15 bases left between them. Participants with HIV, all of them, were treated in the United States. This clone appeared once. Material: unsorted PBMCs, obtained just over 2.7 years before starting antiretroviral therapy. The TCR originated in a woman in her 30s with HIV. V gene TRBV6-5 combines with J gene TRBJ1-1, with no clear D. The chain's CDR3 is CASSRSGIGTEAFF. DNA for the CDR3: TGTGCCAGCAGCCGATCGGGGATTGGCACTGAAGCTTTCTTT.